Below are 29 T cell receptor beta chains sequenced from a single sample in a study of T cells after yellow fever vaccination. TCRdb re-derived calls from the 5' RACE reads in MiXCR, one entry per CDR3 protein. The sample consists of approximately 110,000 distinct CDR3 sequences, roughly 8.4% of them appearing once. Specimen: CD8+ T cells sorted from PBMCs, collected 45 days after the yellow fever booster vaccination. All receptors come from a man younger than 40 who received the YFV17D yellow fever vaccine.

A single count supports this clonotype. A clone one base away is much larger, so this may be a read error. The V call is TRBV27, the J call TRBJ2-2, with 10 bases that match TRBD1. The CDR3 extends over 15 amino acids. Germline V gene sequence: CDR1 MNHEY, CDR2 SMNVEV (reference sequence). This CDR3 reads CASSPGTGVTWELFF. CDR3 nucleotides: TGTGCCAGCAGCCCCGGGACAGGGGTCACCTGGGAGCTGTTTTTT.

For this clonotype: The conserved final phenylalanine or tryptophan is absent from the CDR3, which likely points to a read error. V gene TRBV10-3 combines with J gene TRBJ2-7; a possible D gene is TRBD2 (6 bases). This CDR3 region has 13 residues. The V gene lost 5 bases and the J gene lost 6 bases, with 14 bases spanning the gap. Germline-derived CDR1 and CDR2 are ENHRY and SYGVKD. The CDR3 spells CAISTGVESEQYL. CDR3 in DNA: TGTGCCATCAGTACGGGAGTCGAAAGCGAGCAGTACCTC.

A single count supports this clonotype. This clone may be a read error of a much larger clone one base away. The V gene is TRBV20-1, the J gene TRBJ2-5; a weak D match, TRBD2 (6 bases). The CDR3 loop spans 12 amino acids. Germline V CDR1 and CDR2: DFQATT, SNEGSKA (reference sequence). CDR3 coding DNA: TGCAGTGGCCAGGACTACCAGGAGACCCAGTACTTC. Protein: CSGQDYQETQYF.

Turning to this clonotype: A read error may be the cause here, since a much bigger clone is one base away. The DNA for the CDR3 is TGTGCCAGCAGCTTGGCTCCTAGCTACGTGGAGCTGTTTTTT. Its translation is CASSLAPSYVELFF. J is TRBJ2-2 and V is TRBV5-6, with D perhaps matching TRBD2 (5 bases). Deletions cut 0 bases from V and 10 bases from J, with 13 bases between. CDR1 and CDR2 from the germline V gene are SGHDT and YYEEEE. This CDR3 spans 14 amino acids.

This clonotype was counted ten times or more. The V and J genes are TRBV7-6 and TRBJ2-7; 10 nucleotides agree with TRBD1. Per the germline V gene, CDR1 is SGHVS and CDR2 is FNYEAQ. J lost 0 bases, V lost 1 base, and 3 bases had no gene match. The CDR3 is 16 residues long. The CDR3 reads CASSLEDRGLSYEQYF. CDR3 bases: TGTGCCAGCAGCTTAGAAGACAGGGGGCTCTCCTACGAGCAGTACTTC.

The rearrangement joins TRBV9 to TRBJ2-5, with D unclear. V lost 0 bases and J 0 bases, leaving 6 bases between the germline ends. This CDR3 spans 14 amino acids. CDR1 SGDLS and CDR2 YYNGEE come from the germline V gene. CDR3 in DNA: TGTGCCAGCAGCGTAGCCGGTAACCAAGAGACCCAGTACTTC. This gives the protein CASSVAGNQETQYF.

The gene calls are TRBV5-4 and TRBJ2-1, with D possibly matching TRBD2 (6 bases). The CDR3 is 12 amino acids. With 2 bases removed from V and 12 bases from J, the gap between germline ends came to 12 bases. Germline V gene data show CDR1 as SGHNT and CDR2 as YYREEE (reference sequence). The CDR3 is CASSFGGSGQFF. As DNA, the CDR3 is TGTGCCAGCAGCTTCGGGGGTTCGGGGCAGTTCTTC. Variable domain in full (rest from reference TRBV5-4 and TRBJ2-1): ETGVTQSPTHLIKTRGQQVTLRCSSQSGHNTVSWYQQALGQGPQFIFQYYREEENGRGNFPPRFSGLQFPNYSSELNVNALELDDSALYLCASSFGGSGQFFGPGTRLTVL.

This clonotype has a count of ten or more. The rearrangement uses TRBV6-5 and TRBJ2-1; D is undetermined. Germline CDR1 and CDR2: MNHEY and SVGAGI. V lost 8 bases and J 3 bases, leaving 8 bases between the germline ends. The CDR3 is 12 amino acids. The CDR3 reads CASLGDYNEQFF. In DNA, the CDR3 is TGTGCCAGCCTCGGTGACTACAATGAGCAGTTCTTC.

There are a few counts of this clonotype. CDR3 nucleotides: TGTGCCAGCAATCGTAGGGGAGAGGGTACAAGCACAGATACGCAGTATTTT. This codes for CASNRRGEGTSTDTQYF. The J gene is TRBJ2-3, the V gene TRBV12-3 or TRBV12-4; D possibly matches TRBD1 or TRBD2 (5 bases each). The length of the CDR3 is 17 residues. Trimming cost V 7 bases and J 0 bases, with 20 bases left between them.

This clonotype was recorded many times. This chain connects TRBV6-5 to TRBJ2-1, with 13 bases matching TRBD2. Looked up from germline, CDR1 is MNHEY and CDR2 is SVGAGI. V dropped 7 bases and J dropped 6; count of bases not matched to a gene: 6. The CDR3 runs to 15 residues. The CDR3 nucleotides are TGTGCCAGCACTTCCGGGACTAGCGGGATCAATGAGCAGTTCTTC. Protein product: CASTSGTSGINEQFF.

This clonotype was seen repeatedly, ten times or more. V is TRBV12-3 or TRBV12-4 and J is TRBJ2-5, with 11 bases matching TRBD2. This CDR3 is 18 amino acids long. Trimming cost V 1 base and J 1 base; bases outside gene matches: 8. The CDR3 coding sequence is TGTGCCAGCAGTTTAGGTCTAGCGGGAGGCGGGGGCCAAGAGACCCAGTACTTC. Amino acids: CASSLGLAGGGGQETQYF.

The table lists this clonotype with a few counts. The chain employs TRBV6-2 or TRBV6-3 and TRBJ2-1; the match to TRBD2 covers 7 bases. CDR3 size: 14 residues. J lost 1 base, V lost 7 bases, and 4 bases had no gene match. Germline-derived CDR1 and CDR2 are MNHEY and SVGEGT. The CDR3 nucleotides read TGTGCCAGCACAAGCGGGATGTCCTACAATGAGCAGTTCTTC. Translation: CASTSGMSYNEQFF.

This clonotype has a count of ten or more. V gene TRBV7-2 combines with J gene TRBJ2-3; the D is unclear. Trimming removed 1 base at V and 2 bases at J, with 10 bases between. The CDR3 extends over 15 amino acids. Germline assignment: CDR1 SGHTA and CDR2 FQGNSA. The CDR3 DNA is TGTGCCAGCAGCTTAGAGCCTGAAGCCACAGATACGCAGTATTTT. Translated, it gives CASSLEPEATDTQYF.

The table lists this clonotype with a few counts. The CDR3 here is CASMDYNNEQFF. CDR3 DNA sequence: TGCGCCAGCATGGACTATAACAATGAGCAGTTCTTC. The chain employs TRBV5-1 and TRBJ2-1; possible D gene TRBD2, 6 bases. There are 12 residues in the CDR3. Trimming left V 6 bases short and J 5 bases short, with 9 bases between. In germline, CDR1 is SGHRS, CDR2 YFSETQ.

The genes are TRBV4-2 and TRBJ2-7; D is ambiguous. Germline V gene sequence: CDR1 LGHNA, CDR2 YNFKEQ. Trimming stripped 1 base from V and 5 bases from J, with 9 bases between. The CDR3 runs 13 residues. CDR3 DNA: TGTGCCAGCAGCCAAGGCCGGCCGGACGAGCAGTACTTC. It encodes CASSQGRPDEQYF.

This clonotype was counted at least ten times. The gene calls are TRBV29-1 and TRBJ2-3, with D hard to call. CDR3 length: 14 amino acids. Trimming shortened V by 0 bases and J by 4 bases, and 11 bases separated the two germline ends. CDR1 SQVTM and CDR2 ANQGSEA come from the germline V gene. The CDR3, as DNA: TGCAGCGTTGAAGATAAACGGTGGGCAGATACGCAGTATTTT. It translates to CSVEDKRWADTQYF.

The rearrangement joins TRBV7-9 to TRBJ2-1; tentative D call: TRBD2 (5 bases). V lost 4 bases to trimming and J lost 10 bases, with 8 bases between them. This CDR3 has 11 residues. Looked up from germline, CDR1 is SEHNR and CDR2 is FQNEAQ (reference sequence). CDR3 sequence (DNA): TGTGCCAGCAGCTCGCAGCGGGAGCAGTTCTTC. It is translated as CASSSQREQFF. Drawing the rest from reference TRBV7-9 and TRBJ2-1, the complete variable domain is DTGVSQNPRHKITKRGQNVTFRCDPISEHNRLYWYRQTLGQGPEFLTYFQNEAQLEKSRLLSDRFSAERPKGSFSTLEIQRTEQGDSAMYLCASSSQREQFFGPGTRLTVL.

The rearrangement links TRBV11-2 to TRBJ1-5; D gene unclear. Trimming shortened V by 5 bases and J by 2 bases, and 10 bases separated the two germline ends. The germline gives CDR1 SGHAT, CDR2 FQNNGV. The CDR3 consists of 14 residues. CDR3 sequence (DNA): TGTGCCAGCAGCCTCCTAGATGGCAATCAGCCCCAGCATTTT. Translated: CASSLLDGNQPQHF. The full variable domain, completed using reference TRBV11-2 and TRBJ1-5, is EAGVAQSPRYKIIEKRQSVAFWCNPISGHATLYWYQQILGQGPKLLIQFQNNGVVDDSQLPKDRFSAERLKGVDSTLKIQPAKLEDSAVYLCASSLLDGNQPQHFGDGTRLSIL.

This clonotype was detected only a few times. The V and J genes are TRBV30 and TRBJ1-1, with D uncertain. Germline V gene sequence: CDR1 GTSNPN, CDR2 SVGIG (reference sequence). The V end was cut by 4 bases, the J end by 5 bases, with 23 bases between. The CDR3 is made up of 16 amino acids. The CDR3 coding sequence is TGTGCCTGGACCATCGCGGCCTCCCGGGTAGGAACTGAAGCTTTCTTT. Translated, it gives CAWTIAASRVGTEAFF.

Remarks on this clonotype: One end of the junction does not line up with germline, which may come from a read error. V and J are TRBV15 and TRBJ1-5; no reliable D call. Germline V gene data show CDR1 as LNHNV and CDR2 as YYDKDF (reference sequence). This CDR3 is 17 amino acids long. The DNA for the CDR3 is TGTGCCACCAGCAGAGACCCGGCAGAATCCGTCAATCAGCGCCAGCATTTT. Its protein is CATSRDPAESVNQRQHF.

This clonotype came up many times. The chain employs TRBV11-2 and TRBJ2-1; unclear D gene. Trimming shortened V by 1 base and J by 9 bases, and 19 bases separated the two germline ends. Germline CDR1 SGHAT, CDR2 FQNNGV. The CDR3 is made up of 16 amino acids. CDR3 region: CASSLARASGEVEQFF. The CDR3 nucleotides read TGTGCCAGCAGCTTAGCTCGGGCCTCCGGAGAGGTTGAGCAGTTCTTC.

This clonotype was seen many times. The rearrangement joins TRBV12-3 or TRBV12-4 to TRBJ1-5; D uncertain. The CDR3 totals 12 residues. The germline V and J ends were trimmed by 7 bases and 7 bases, with 11 bases remaining between them. The CDR3 DNA is TGTGCCAGCACCCTGGGATCCCAGCCCCAGCATTTT. Its protein product is CASTLGSQPQHF.

This sequence joins TRBV4-3 and TRBJ2-1; D unresolved. V was trimmed by 8 bases and J by 8 bases, leaving 16 bases between them. The germline gives CDR1 LGHNA, CDR2 YSLEER. This CDR3 is 13 amino acids long. The CDR3 DNA reads as TGCGCCAGCTGCCTCAACAGATACGATGAGCAGTTCTTC. Amino acids: CASCLNRYDEQFF.

The table lists this clonotype with many counts. V gene TRBV12-3 or TRBV12-4 combines with J gene TRBJ2-1; D unresolved. Trimming cost V 3 bases and J 14 bases, with 14 bases left between them. This CDR3 has 12 amino acids. The CDR3 nucleotides are TGTGCCAGCAGTTTTCGTGCCCGTCCCGAGTTCTTC. It translates to CASSFRARPEFF.

This clonotype showed up many times. The chain has TRBV9 and TRBJ2-3; D not resolved. V dropped 0 bases and J dropped 2 bases, with 13 bases sitting between them. This CDR3 contains 16 residues. Germline V CDR1 and CDR2: SGDLS, YYNGEE. The CDR3 region has the DNA TGTGCCAGCAGCGTAGCCATTAGCCAACACACAGATACGCAGTATTTT. Its translation is CASSVAISQHTDTQYF.

Ten or more counts support this clonotype. This chain joins TRBV5-1 and TRBJ2-1; D is uncertain. The CDR3 has 13 amino acids. V was shortened by 4 bases and J by 9 bases, with 14 bases between the two germline ends. CDR1 and CDR2 (germline): SGHRS, YFSETQ. The CDR3 coding sequence is TGCGCCAGCAGCCACATTCCTACAGCTGAGCAGTTCTTC. Protein sequence: CASSHIPTAEQFF.

To note about this clonotype: A read error is possible here, since a much larger clone lies one base away. V usage is TRBV12-3 or TRBV12-4 and J usage is TRBJ2-7; 9 nucleotides match TRBD1. The CDR3 is 16 amino acids. After removal of 6 bases from V and 6 bases from J, the junction contained 15 bases not matched to a gene. CDR3 region: CASRSHWGQGSGEQYF. For the CDR3, the DNA is TGTGCCAGCAGGTCCCATTGGGGACAGGGCTCGGGCGAGCAGTACTTC.

About this clonotype: This sequence may be a read error, since a much larger clone differs from it by one base. The rearrangement uses TRBV7-2 and TRBJ2-3, with D maybe TRBD2 (5 bases). CDR3 length: 17 residues. V shed 5 bases and J shed 1 base, with 19 bases lying between them. Germline CDR1 reads SGHTA; CDR2 reads FQGNSA. In DNA form, the CDR3 reads TGTGCCAGCAGCGCCCCCGGAGGACCTGTAGGCACAGATACGCAGTATTTT. It encodes CASSAPGGPVGTDTQYF.

To note about this clonotype: This sequence may be a read error, since a much larger clone differs from it by one base. This sequence joins TRBV11-3 and TRBJ2-1, with TRBD2 as a possible D gene (5 bases). V lost 5 bases and J 9 bases, leaving 20 bases between the germline ends. The CDR3 runs 15 residues. Germline CDR1 is SGHNT and CDR2 is YENEEA. Here the CDR3 reads CASSPQEVSSGEQFF. Here the CDR3 DNA reads TGTGCCAGCAGCCCCCAGGAGGTGAGTTCGGGTGAGCAGTTCTTC.